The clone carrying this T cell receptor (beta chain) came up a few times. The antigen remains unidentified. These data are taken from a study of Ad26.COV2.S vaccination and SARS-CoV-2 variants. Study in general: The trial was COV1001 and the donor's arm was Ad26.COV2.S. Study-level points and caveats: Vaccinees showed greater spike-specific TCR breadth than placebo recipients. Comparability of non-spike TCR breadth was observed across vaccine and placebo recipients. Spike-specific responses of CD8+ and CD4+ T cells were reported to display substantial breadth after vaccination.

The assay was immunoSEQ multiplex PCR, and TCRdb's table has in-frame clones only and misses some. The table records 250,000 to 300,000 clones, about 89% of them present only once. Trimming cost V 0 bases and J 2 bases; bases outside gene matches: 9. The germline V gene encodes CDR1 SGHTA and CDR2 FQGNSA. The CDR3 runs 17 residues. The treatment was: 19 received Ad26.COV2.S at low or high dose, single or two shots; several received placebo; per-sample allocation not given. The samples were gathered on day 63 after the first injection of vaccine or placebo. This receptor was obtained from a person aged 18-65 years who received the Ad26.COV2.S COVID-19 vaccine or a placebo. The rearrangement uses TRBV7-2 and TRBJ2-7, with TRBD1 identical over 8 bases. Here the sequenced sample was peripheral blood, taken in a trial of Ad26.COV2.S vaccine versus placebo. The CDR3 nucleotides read TGTGCCAGCAGCTTAGCGCTCAGGGGGCTATCCCCCTACGAGCAGTACTTC. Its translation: CASSLALRGLSPYEQYF.